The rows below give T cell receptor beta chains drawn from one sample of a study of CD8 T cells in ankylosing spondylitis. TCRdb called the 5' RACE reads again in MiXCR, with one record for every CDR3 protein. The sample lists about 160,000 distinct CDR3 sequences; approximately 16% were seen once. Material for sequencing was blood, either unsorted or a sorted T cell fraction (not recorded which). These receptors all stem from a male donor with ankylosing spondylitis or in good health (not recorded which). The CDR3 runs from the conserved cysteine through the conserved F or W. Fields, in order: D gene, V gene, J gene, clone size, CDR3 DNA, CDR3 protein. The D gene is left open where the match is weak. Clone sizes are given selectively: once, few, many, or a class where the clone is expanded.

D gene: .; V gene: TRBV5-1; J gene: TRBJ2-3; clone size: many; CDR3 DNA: TGCGCCAGCGTTCTCGCGGGGCAGGGTACAGATACGCAGTATTTT; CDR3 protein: CASVLAGQGTDTQYF
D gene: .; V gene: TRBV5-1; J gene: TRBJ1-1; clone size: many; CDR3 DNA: TGCGCCAGCAGCTTGGGCCCCCGGCGGGGGACTGAAGCTTTCTTT; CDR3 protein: CASSLGPRRGTEAFF
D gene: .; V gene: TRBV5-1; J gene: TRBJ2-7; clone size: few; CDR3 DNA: TGCGCCAGCAGCTCCGGACAGCCCCCCTACGAGCAGTACTTC; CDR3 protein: CASSSGQPPYEQYF
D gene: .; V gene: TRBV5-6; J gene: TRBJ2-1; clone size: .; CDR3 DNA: TGTGCCAGCAGCTTGGATCTTAGCTCCTACAATGAGCAGTTCTTC; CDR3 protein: CASSLDLSSYNEQFF
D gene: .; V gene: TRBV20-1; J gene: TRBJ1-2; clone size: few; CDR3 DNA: TGCAGTGCTAGAGCCTCGACTGGGGTTGGCTACACCTTC; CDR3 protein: CSARASTGVGYTF
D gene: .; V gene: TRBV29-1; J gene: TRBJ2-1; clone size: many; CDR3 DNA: TGCAGCGTTGTTGGTATCCGCTCCTACAATGAGCAGTTCTTC; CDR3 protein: CSVVGIRSYNEQFF
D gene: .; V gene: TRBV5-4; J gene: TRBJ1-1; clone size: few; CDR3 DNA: TGTGCCAGCAGCTTGCCAGAACTAAGGAACACTGAAGCTTTCTTT; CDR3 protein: CASSLPELRNTEAFF
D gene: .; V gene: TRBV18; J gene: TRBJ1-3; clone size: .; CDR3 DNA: TGTGCCAGCTCACCTCCACGTCCGGGCAACTCTGGAAACACCATATATTTT; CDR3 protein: CASSPPRPGNSGNTIYF
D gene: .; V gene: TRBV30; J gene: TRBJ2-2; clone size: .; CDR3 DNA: TGTGCCTGGAGTGGACTAGAGGGGTTCACCGGGGAGCTGTTTTTT; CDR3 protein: CAWSGLEGFTGELFF
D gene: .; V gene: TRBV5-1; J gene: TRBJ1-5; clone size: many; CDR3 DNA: TGCGCCAGCAGCTTATCAGGGCCCAATCAGCCCCAGCATTTT; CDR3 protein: CASSLSGPNQPQHF
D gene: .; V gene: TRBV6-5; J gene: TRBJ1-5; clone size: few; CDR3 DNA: TGTGCCAGCAGTTTTGGGACCTTGGGTCAGCCCCAGCATTTT; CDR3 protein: CASSFGTLGQPQHF
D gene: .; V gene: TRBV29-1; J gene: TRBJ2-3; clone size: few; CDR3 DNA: TGCAGCGTTGGTCTGGGTTCGGGAGATACGCAGTATTTT; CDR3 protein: CSVGLGSGDTQYF
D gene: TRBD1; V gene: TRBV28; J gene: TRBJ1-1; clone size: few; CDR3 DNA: TGTGCCAGCAGTTTTAAACGGGGACAGGGGGCTGCTAAGGACACTGAAGCTTTCTTT; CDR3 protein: CASSFKRGQGAAKDTEAFF
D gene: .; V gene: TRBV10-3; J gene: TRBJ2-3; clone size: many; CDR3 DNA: TGTGCCATCAGTGAGTCGAGTCCTAGCGTAGTGGCAGATACGCAGTATTTT; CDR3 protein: CAISESSPSVVADTQYF
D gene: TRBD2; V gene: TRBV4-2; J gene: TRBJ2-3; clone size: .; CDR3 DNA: TGTGCCAGCAGCCTGGGGACTAGCGGGAGATCCGTCGCAGATACGCAGTATTTT; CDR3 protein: CASSLGTSGRSVADTQYF
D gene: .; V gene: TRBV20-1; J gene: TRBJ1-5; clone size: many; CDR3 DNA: TGCAGTGCACACGAGGGTGACAATCAGCCCCAGCATTTT; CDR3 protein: CSAHEGDNQPQHF
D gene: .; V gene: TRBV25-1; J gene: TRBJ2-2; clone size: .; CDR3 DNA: TGTGCCAGCAGTGAATCGGTCGGGTACACCGGGGAGCTGTTTTTT; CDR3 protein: CASSESVGYTGELFF
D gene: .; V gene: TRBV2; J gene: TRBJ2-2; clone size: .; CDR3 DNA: TGTGCCAGCAGTGAAGCTAGGAACACCGGGGAGCTGTTTTTT; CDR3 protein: CASSEARNTGELFF
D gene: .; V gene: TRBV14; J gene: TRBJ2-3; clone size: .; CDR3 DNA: TGTGCCAGCAGCCAAGTAAGGGGTAATGAAGATACGCAGTATTTT; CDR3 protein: CASSQVRGNEDTQYF
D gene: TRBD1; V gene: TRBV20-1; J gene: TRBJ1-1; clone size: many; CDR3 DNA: TGCAGTTCCTACAGGGGGCCGGGCACTGAAGCTTTCTTT; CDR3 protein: CSSYRGPGTEAFF
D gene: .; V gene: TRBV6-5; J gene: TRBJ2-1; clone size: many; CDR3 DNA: TGTGCCAGCAGTCGCGGATACAATGAGCAGTTCTTC; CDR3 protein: CASSRGYNEQFF
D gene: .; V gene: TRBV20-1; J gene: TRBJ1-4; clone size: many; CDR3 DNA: TGCAGTGCTAGAGATCTCGATTCAGCCGGTGAAAAACTGTTTTTT; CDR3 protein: CSARDLDSAGEKLFF
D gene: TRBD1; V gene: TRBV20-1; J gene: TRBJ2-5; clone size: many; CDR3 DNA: TGCAGTGCTAGAGTTTGGGACAGGGGGGGGGAGACCCAGTACTTC; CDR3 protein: CSARVWDRGGETQYF
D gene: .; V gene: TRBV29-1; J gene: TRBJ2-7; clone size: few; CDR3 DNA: TGCAGCGTTGAAGAGAGGGGATACTACGAGCAGTACTTC; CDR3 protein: CSVEERGYYEQYF
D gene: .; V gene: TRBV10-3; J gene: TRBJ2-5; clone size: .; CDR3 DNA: TGTGCCATCAGTGTTAAGTCAGAAGAGACCCAGTACTTC; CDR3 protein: CAISVKSEETQYF
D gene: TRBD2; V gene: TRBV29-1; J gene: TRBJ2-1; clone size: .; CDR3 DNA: TGCAGCGTACGGCGGCTAGCGGGAGGCCTGGTTAATGAGCAGTTCTTC; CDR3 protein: CSVRRLAGGLVNEQFF
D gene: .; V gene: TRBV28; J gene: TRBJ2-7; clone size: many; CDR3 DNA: TGTGCCAGCAGTTCTCAACGCAGGGGGGTCTACGAGCAGTACTTC; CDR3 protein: CASSSQRRGVYEQYF
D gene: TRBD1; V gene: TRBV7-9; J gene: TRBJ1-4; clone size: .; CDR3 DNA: TGTGCCAGCAGCCGCCTAAGGGACAGGGGGTATGAAAAACTGTTTTTT; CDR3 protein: CASSRLRDRGYEKLFF
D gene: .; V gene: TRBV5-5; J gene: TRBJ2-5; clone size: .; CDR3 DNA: TGTGCCAGCAGCTTCGCAGGAGAAGAGACCCAGTACTTC; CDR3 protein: CASSFAGEETQYF
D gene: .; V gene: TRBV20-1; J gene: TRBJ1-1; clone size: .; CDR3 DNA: TGCAGTGCTAGAGGGGTGGAGAAGGCTGAAGCTTTCTTT; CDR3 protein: CSARGVEKAEAFF
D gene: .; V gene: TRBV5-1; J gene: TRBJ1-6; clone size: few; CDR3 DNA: TGCGCCAGCAGCTTGAACGGACAGCATGATTCACCCCTCCACTTT; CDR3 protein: CASSLNGQHDSPLHF
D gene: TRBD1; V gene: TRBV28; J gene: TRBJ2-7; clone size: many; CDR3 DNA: TGTGCCAGCAGTTCCCCCGGTTCGGACAGGGCTTACGAGCAGTACTTC; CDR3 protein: CASSSPGSDRAYEQYF
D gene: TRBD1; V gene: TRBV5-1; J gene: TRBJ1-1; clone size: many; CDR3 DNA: TGCGCCAGCAGCCACGGACAGGGGGCTTCCACTGAAGCTTTCTTT; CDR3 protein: CASSHGQGASTEAFF
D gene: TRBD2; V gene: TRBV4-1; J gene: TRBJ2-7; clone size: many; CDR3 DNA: TGCGCCAGCAGCCAACATAGCGGGGCTACCTCCTACGAGCAGTACTTC; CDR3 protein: CASSQHSGATSYEQYF
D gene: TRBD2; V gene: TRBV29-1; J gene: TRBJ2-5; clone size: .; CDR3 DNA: TGCAGCGTTGTGCTAGCGGGAGGATATGAGACCCAGTACTTC; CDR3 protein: CSVVLAGGYETQYF
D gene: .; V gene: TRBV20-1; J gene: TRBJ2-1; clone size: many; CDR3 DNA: TGCAGTGCTAGAGCTCCTAGATACAATGAGCAGTTCTTC; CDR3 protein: CSARAPRYNEQFF
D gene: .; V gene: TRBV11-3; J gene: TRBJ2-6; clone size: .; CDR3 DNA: TGTGCCAGCACCTTGACGGTCTCTGGGGCCAACGTCCTGACTTTC; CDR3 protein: CASTLTVSGANVLTF
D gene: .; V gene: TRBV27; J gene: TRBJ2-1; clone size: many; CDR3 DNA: TGTGCCAGCAGTACAGAGCGGGCGGTTTACAATGAGCAGTTCTTC; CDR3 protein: CASSTERAVYNEQFF
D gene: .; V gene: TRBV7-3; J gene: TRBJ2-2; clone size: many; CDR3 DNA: TGTGCCAGCAGCTTAATTTCCGGGGAGCTGTTTTTT; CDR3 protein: CASSLISGELFF
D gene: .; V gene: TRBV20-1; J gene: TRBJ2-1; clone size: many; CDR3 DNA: TGCAGTGCTAGTGATTTTGGGAGTAGGTTCTTC; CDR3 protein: CSASDFGSRFF
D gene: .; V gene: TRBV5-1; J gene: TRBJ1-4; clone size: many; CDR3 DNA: TGCGCCAGCAGCTTGGGGGGGATTGGGAATGAAAAACTGTTTTTT; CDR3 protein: CASSLGGIGNEKLFF